Presented here are 29 T cell receptor beta chains from one specimen sequenced in a study of blood T cell repertoires in COVID-19 (TCRdb year 2020). Library prep was done by the immunoSEQ multiplex PCR assay. Entries here come from immuneACCESS through TCRdb and include only in-frame sequences with V and J called. Some clones fail to appear in such tables; in the studies checked, an unresolved V gene covers under half of the shortfall, and the cause of the remainder is unknown. Present in this sample are 300,000 or so clones, about 82% of which were seen just once. The ten largest make up approximately 1.5% of the sample. Material: peripheral blood. The receptors were sampled from a woman between 45 and 65 years old with acute or convalescent COVID-19.

This clone was recorded once. The chain couples TRBV27 to TRBJ2-7; D is unclear. Between the trimmed V and J ends, which lost 1 base and 3 bases, there was a span of 13 bases. CDR3 size: 15 residues. The V gene's germline CDR1 is MNHEY and CDR2 SMNVEV (reference sequence). CDR3 sequence (DNA): TGTGCCAGCAGTTTATGGGTACGACAAAGCTACGAGCAGTACTTC. It translates to CASSLWVRQSYEQYF.

The CDR3 here is CASSQGTGENGYTF. In DNA, the CDR3 is TGTGCCAGCAGCCAGGGGACAGGGGAGAATGGCTACACCTTC. The chain is built from TRBV3-1 (or the pseudogene TRBV3-2) and TRBJ1-2; 10 bases are a match to TRBD1. Germline V gene data show CDR1 as LGHDT and CDR2 as YNNKEL (reference sequence). V shed 3 bases and J 6 bases; nucleotides not matched to a gene: 4. The CDR3 spans 14 residues.

The CDR3 loop reads CAISGGLTGITEAFF. The CDR3 DNA sequence: TGTGCCATCAGCGGGGGGCTGACAGGAATTACTGAAGCTTTCTTT. The chain links TRBV10-3 to TRBJ1-1; a possible D gene is TRBD1 (6 bases). This CDR3 has 15 amino acids. Germline V gene sequence: CDR1 ENHRY, CDR2 SYGVKD. The V and J ends lost 6 bases and 5 bases respectively, with 19 bases between them.

This chain joins TRBV3-1 (or the pseudogene TRBV3-2) and TRBJ2-1; 10 nucleotides match TRBD2. CDR1 LGHDT and CDR2 YNNKEL come from the germline V gene (reference sequence). The CDR3 is 16 residues long. J was trimmed by 4 bases and V by 3 bases; bases with no gene match: 6. CDR3 sequence reads: CASSHLAGEGYNEQFF. The DNA for the CDR3 is TGTGCCAGCAGCCACCTAGCGGGAGAGGGTTACAATGAGCAGTTCTTC.

This clone was recorded once. The chain couples TRBV7-8 to TRBJ2-5, with 7 bases aligning to TRBD2. This CDR3 region has 14 residues. Germline CDR1 SGHVS, CDR2 FQNEAQ. V shed 5 bases and J 4 bases; nucleotides not matched to a gene: 7. The CDR3: CASSRGTNRETQYF. CDR3 DNA sequence: TGTGCCAGCAGCCGCGGGACTAACAGAGAGACCCAGTACTTC.

The chain uses TRBV28 and TRBJ2-3; the D gene is possibly TRBD2 (5 bases). Germline V gene sequence: CDR1 MDHEN, CDR2 SYDVKM. The V end lost 7 bases, the J end lost 6 bases, and 14 bases lay between the germline ends. This CDR3 region has 13 residues. CDR3 protein: CASNLDFRDTQYF. The CDR3 region has the DNA TGTGCCAGCAACTTGGACTTTCGGGATACGCAGTATTTT.

The V and J genes are TRBV11-2 and TRBJ2-1; perhaps TRBD2 as D (5 bases). V was trimmed by 0 bases and J by 0 bases, leaving 15 bases between them. The CDR3 sequence is 18 residues long. CDR1 SGHAT and CDR2 FQNNGV come from the germline V gene. CDR3 sequence: CASSLEAGWLSSYNEQFF. The DNA for the CDR3 is TGTGCCAGCAGCTTAGAGGCGGGCTGGCTCAGCTCCTACAATGAGCAGTTCTTC.

J is TRBJ2-1 and V is TRBV10-3, with 13 bases lining up with TRBD2. This CDR3 comprises 20 residues. Losses at the gene ends were 3 bases for V and 0 bases for J; bases not matched to a gene: 11. Germline-derived CDR1 and CDR2 are ENHRY and SYGVKD. CDR3 protein: CAISEIAGTSGDLSYNEQFF. CDR3 sequence (DNA): TGTGCCATCAGTGAAATAGCCGGGACTAGCGGGGACCTCTCCTACAATGAGCAGTTCTTC.

The gene calls are TRBV3-1 (or the pseudogene TRBV3-2) and TRBJ2-3; 7 bases are shared with TRBD2. The CDR3 runs to 15 residues. With 1 base clipped from V and 4 bases from J, the junction kept 5 bases outside the gene matches. The germline V gene encodes CDR1 LGHDT and CDR2 YNNKEL (reference sequence). The CDR3 region is CASSQAGGRADTQYF. The CDR3 DNA is TGTGCCAGCAGCCAAGCCGGGGGGAGGGCAGATACGCAGTATTTT.

J is TRBJ2-3 and V is TRBV28, with 8 bases fitting TRBD1. This CDR3 spans 14 amino acids. Germline assignment: CDR1 MDHEN and CDR2 SYDVKM. The trim removed 6 bases at V and 4 bases at J, leaving 6 bases unmatched. The chain's CDR3 is CASSLWTGPDTQYF. Written as DNA, the CDR3 is TGTGCCAGCAGCCTGTGGACAGGGCCAGATACGCAGTATTTT. The complete variable domain, with remaining parts taken from reference TRBV28 and TRBJ2-3, reads DVKVTQSSRYLVKRTGEKVFLECVQDMDHENMFWYRQDPGLGLRLIYFSYDVKMKEKGDIPEGYSVSREKKERFSLILESASTNQTSMYLCASSLWTGPDTQYFGPGTRLTVL.

This clone has only one observation. The chain is built from TRBV28 and TRBJ2-1, with 9 bases lining up with TRBD2. V shed 5 bases, J shed 8 bases, and the junction held 16 bases outside the gene matches. The CDR3 consists of 17 residues. Germline CDR1 reads MDHEN; CDR2 reads SYDVKM. CDR3 in amino acids: CASSTRRSSGSADEQFF. The CDR3 DNA reads as TGTGCCAGCAGTACCCGCCGGAGTAGCGGGAGTGCGGATGAGCAGTTCTTC.

The chain employs TRBV30 and TRBJ2-3; D remains unclear. Per germline, CDR1 GTSNPN and CDR2 SVGIG (reference sequence). Between the trimmed V and J ends, which lost 1 base and 6 bases, there was a span of 11 bases. The CDR3 is made up of 13 amino acids. The CDR3 coding sequence is TGTGCCTGGAGTGGTGCCCCAGCGGATACGCAGTATTTT. Its protein is CAWSGAPADTQYF.

This clone was seen just once. The chain uses TRBV28 and TRBJ1-5; 9 nucleotides agree with TRBD1. CDR1 MDHEN and CDR2 SYDVKM come from the germline V gene. The CDR3 is made up of 13 amino acids. Trimming at V came to 9 bases and at J to 6 bases, leaving 6 bases not matched to a gene. For the CDR3, the DNA is TGTGCCAGTTCCCGGGACAGGGCTCAGCCCCAGCATTTT. Protein: CASSRDRAQPQHF.

This chain uses TRBV11-2 with TRBJ2-3; 9 bases fit TRBD1. V gave up 3 bases and J gave up 6 bases; unmatched junction bases: 4. Germline V CDR1 and CDR2: SGHAT, FQNNGV. The CDR3 extends over 14 amino acids. The CDR3 loop reads CASSFGTGFDTQYF. The CDR3, as DNA: TGTGCCAGCAGCTTCGGGACAGGGTTCGATACGCAGTATTTT.

Remarks on this clone: This specimen includes other DNA sequences encoding the same CDR3. This sequence joins TRBV30 and TRBJ2-1, with TRBD1 matching 7 bases. Looked up from germline, CDR1 is GTSNPN and CDR2 is SVGIG (reference sequence). V lost 7 bases, J lost 4 bases, and 4 bases stayed unmatched. The CDR3 sequence is 12 residues long. The CDR3 sequence is CASAGGYNEQFF. CDR3 sequence (DNA): TGTGCCTCTGCAGGGGGATACAATGAGCAGTTCTTC.

The chain links TRBV7-2 to TRBJ2-3; D not certain. The CDR3 totals 12 residues. Per the germline V gene, CDR1 is SGHTA and CDR2 is FQGNSA. Trimming removed 4 bases at V and 2 bases at J, with 4 bases between. The CDR3 sequence is CASSSYTDTQYF. The DNA of the CDR3 is TGTGCCAGCAGCTCCTACACAGATACGCAGTATTTT.

The chain uses TRBV27 and TRBJ2-5; TRBD2 matches 11 bases. Trimming took 2 bases from V and 4 from J; bases not matched to a gene: 6. The CDR3 is 16 residues long. CDR1 MNHEY and CDR2 SMNVEV come from the germline V gene (reference sequence). DNA for the CDR3: TGTGCCAGCAGTTTACTCCTAGCGGGAGGCCCAGAGACCCAGTACTTC. Translated, it gives CASSLLLAGGPETQYF.

This rearrangement joins TRBV27 to TRBJ1-5, with 12 bases fitting TRBD1. The CDR3 length is 17 residues. Germline V lookup: CDR1 MNHEY, CDR2 SMNVEV (reference sequence). The trim removed 4 bases at V and 7 bases at J, leaving 11 bases unmatched. The CDR3 sequence is CASSSVSGQGAGQPQHF. The CDR3 DNA reads as TGTGCCAGCAGTTCGGTCTCGGGACAGGGGGCCGGACAGCCCCAGCATTTT.

The V gene is TRBV7-2, the J gene TRBJ2-1; the match to TRBD1 covers 7 bases. After removal of 5 bases from V and 4 bases from J, the junction contained 11 bases not matched to a gene. Germline V gene sequence: CDR1 SGHTA, CDR2 FQGNSA. The CDR3 contains 16 residues. The DNA of the CDR3 is TGTGCCAGCAGCGCCCCCGGGACAGCACCATACAATGAGCAGTTCTTC. Translating it yields CASSAPGTAPYNEQFF.

This rearrangement joins TRBV9 to TRBJ2-1; possible D gene TRBD1, 6 bases. CDR1 and CDR2 (germline): SGDLS, YYNGEE. Trimming cost V 4 bases and J 9 bases, with 20 bases left between them. The CDR3 runs 15 residues. CDR3 residues: CASSPPGASRIEQFF. DNA of the CDR3: TGTGCCAGCAGCCCACCAGGGGCTAGCCGGATTGAGCAGTTCTTC.

The V call is TRBV24-1, the J call TRBJ2-7; possibly TRBD1 for D (8 bases). This CDR3 region has 11 residues. Germline V gene lookup returns CDR1 KGHDR and CDR2 SFDVKD. DNA for the CDR3: TGTGACAGGGGGAGGGCCTACGAGCAGTACTTC. Protein product: CDRGRAYEQYF.

This clone was observed a single time. This rearrangement joins TRBV18 to TRBJ1-3; 9 bases are a match to TRBD1. This CDR3 contains 17 residues. Per germline, CDR1 KGHSH and CDR2 LQKENI. After removal of 4 bases from V and 0 bases from J, the junction contained 7 bases not matched to a gene. DNA for the CDR3: TGTGCCAGCTCACTGGGACAGGGAAGAATCTCTGGAAACACCATATATTTT. Translated: CASSLGQGRISGNTIYF.

V and J are TRBV5-1 and TRBJ1-5; weak D call: TRBD1 (6 bases). CDR1 is SGHRS, CDR2 YFSETQ, per germline. The CDR3 runs 13 residues. V lost 4 bases and J 4 bases, leaving 9 bases between the germline ends. The CDR3 protein is CASSADRNQPQHF. The CDR3 DNA follows: TGCGCCAGCAGCGCCGACAGGAATCAGCCCCAGCATTTT. Full variable domain (missing parts from reference TRBV5-1 and TRBJ1-5): KAGVTQTPRYLIKTRGQQVTLSCSPISGHRSVSWYQQTPGQGLQFLFEYFSETQRNKGNFPGRFSGRQFSNSRSEMNVSTLELGDSALYLCASSADRNQPQHFGDGTRLSIL.

The chain uses TRBV7-2 and TRBJ1-1, with D possibly matching TRBD1 (6 bases). Trimming pared 5 bases from V and 5 bases from J, leaving 12 bases between. The CDR3 is 13 amino acids. Looked up from germline, CDR1 is SGHTA and CDR2 is FQGNSA. In nucleotides, the CDR3 is TGTGCCAGCAGCCCTTATCAGGGGACTGAAGCTTTCTTT. This sequence encodes CASSPYQGTEAFF.

The CDR3 loop reads CASSVVGMGLEQFF. In nucleotides, the CDR3 is TGTGCCAGCAGCGTAGTAGGTATGGGCCTTGAGCAGTTCTTC. The V call is TRBV9, the J call TRBJ2-1, with unresolved D. Trimming took off 0 bases at V and 9 bases at J, with 13 bases between the two ends. Germline assignment: CDR1 SGDLS and CDR2 YYNGEE. The CDR3 is 14 amino acids.

The chain links TRBV6-5 to TRBJ1-1; 8 bases line up with TRBD1. The CDR3 has 15 residues. J gave up 0 bases and V 7 bases, and 7 bases lay outside the gene matches. The germline V gene has CDR1 MNHEY and CDR2 SVGAGI. The CDR3 nucleotides are TGTGCCAGCAAGGCAGGGGGCACAATGAACACTGAAGCTTTCTTT. Its translation: CASKAGGTMNTEAFF.

The V and J genes are TRBV7-2 and TRBJ2-7; 9 bases line up with TRBD1. V gave up 2 bases and J gave up 2 bases; unmatched junction bases: 4. Germline V gene data show CDR1 as SGHTA and CDR2 as FQGNSA. The CDR3 totals 15 residues. This CDR3 reads CASSLQTGGPYEQYF. The CDR3 DNA reads TGTGCCAGCAGCTTACAGACAGGGGGGCCCTACGAGCAGTACTTC.

The chain carries TRBV19 and TRBJ2-7; TRBD1 matches 8 bases. The CDR3 spans 14 residues. The germline V gene encodes CDR1 LNHDA and CDR2 SQIVND (reference sequence). After removal of 3 bases from V and 4 bases from J, the junction contained 5 bases not matched to a gene. Here the CDR3 DNA reads TGTGCCAGTAGTATTGACAGGGGTTGGTACGAGCAGTACTTC. It translates to CASSIDRGWYEQYF.

The chain carries TRBV7-3 and TRBJ1-2; 8 bases are a match to TRBD1. Germline loops: CDR1 SGHTA, CDR2 FQGTGA. After removal of 3 bases from V and 6 bases from J, the junction contained 9 bases not matched to a gene. This CDR3 spans 15 amino acids. CDR3 region: CASSFSGGVSNGYTF. The CDR3 DNA reads as TGTGCCAGCAGCTTTTCAGGGGGCGTTTCGAATGGCTACACCTTC.